The 6 T cell receptor beta chains presented below share a single source sample, sequenced in a study of T cell responses to AZD1222 COVID-19 vaccine. Only in-frame clones appear in the TCRdb table, and some are missing; sequencing was by immunoSEQ multiplex PCR. Of under 150,000 clones in the sample, more than 75% are singletons; the top ten hold around 1.8%. The source was peripheral blood, collected 28 days after the second AZD1222 dose. These receptor sequences come from an adult who received the AZD1222 COVID-19 vaccine.

On this clone itself: Other DNA sequences from this sample encode an identical CDR3 as well. The rearrangement uses TRBV5-1 and TRBJ2-2; TRBD1 agrees at 7 bases. J was trimmed by 0 bases and V by 2 bases; bases with no gene match: 1. The CDR3 consists of 15 residues. Germline V gene lookup returns CDR1 SGHRS and CDR2 YFSETQ. The CDR3 loop reads CASSLGTANTGELFF. CDR3 bases: TGCGCCAGCAGCTTAGGGACAGCGAACACCGGGGAGCTGTTTTTT.

This chain connects TRBV7-8 to TRBJ2-6, with TRBD1 matching over 11 bases. Trimming at V came to 1 base and at J to 1 base, leaving 6 bases not matched to a gene. Germline V gene sequence: CDR1 SGHVS, CDR2 FQNEAQ. The CDR3 totals 19 residues. The CDR3 protein is CASSLVRTGGRSGANVLTF. The CDR3 DNA is TGTGCCAGCAGCTTAGTGAGGACAGGGGGCCGGTCTGGGGCCAACGTCCTGACTTTC.

The chain has TRBV5-5 and TRBJ1-2; TRBD1 matches at 10 bases. This CDR3 has 15 residues. Germline CDR1 is SGHKS and CDR2 is YYEKEE (reference sequence). The V segment lost 4 bases and the J segment 3 bases; nucleotides outside the gene matches: 6. The CDR3 DNA follows: TGTGCCAGCAGCGCGGGGACAGGGGTGGACTATGGCTACACCTTC. Translation: CASSAGTGVDYGYTF. Together with reference TRBV5-5 and TRBJ1-2, the CDR3 gives the full variable domain: DAGVTQSPTHLIKTRGQQVTLRCSPISGHKSVSWYQQVLGQGPQFIFQYYEKEERGRGNFPDRFSARQFPNYSSELNVNALLLGDSALYLCASSAGTGVDYGYTFGSGTRLTVV.

The chain employs TRBV20-1 and TRBJ1-2, with D perhaps TRBD1 (6 bases). This CDR3 has 14 residues. Germline CDR1 DFQATT, CDR2 SNEGSKA (reference sequence). The V and J ends lost 3 bases and 8 bases respectively, with 19 bases between them. The DNA of the CDR3 is TGCAGTGCTAGTAGTGCGGGGGGCGCGTCAGGCTACACCTTC. Its translation: CSASSAGGASGYTF.

The chain uses TRBV5-1 and TRBJ1-6, with D uncertain. The CDR3 has 14 amino acids. Germline CDR1 reads SGHRS; CDR2 reads YFSETQ. V was pared by 0 bases and J by 7 bases, with 8 bases between. CDR3 protein: CASSLDSRNSPLHF. In DNA, the CDR3 is TGCGCCAGCAGCTTGGACAGTAGGAATTCACCCCTCCACTTT.

This chain joins TRBV5-1 and TRBJ2-2; D could derive from TRBD1 or TRBD2 (6 bases each). Germline V gene sequence: CDR1 SGHRS, CDR2 YFSETQ. The V and J ends lost 7 bases and 6 bases respectively, with 16 bases between them. The CDR3 is 14 residues long. The CDR3 DNA sequence: TGCGCCAGCCGGGGGCCCGTTGATTCCGGGGAGCTGTTTTTT. Its protein is CASRGPVDSGELFF.